The TCR beta chain under discussion was sequenced for a study of T cell responses to AZD1222 COVID-19 vaccine. From germline, CDR1 is SGHTA and CDR2 FQGTGA. This CDR3 region has 17 residues. Trimming took off 2 bases at V and 7 bases at J, with 23 bases between the two ends. This table comes from immunoSEQ multiplex PCR, and its TCRdb copy is limited to in-frame clones, with some not included. This sample has around 75,000 clones, with more than 70% found just once. This receptor was identified in an adult who received the MenACWY meningococcal vaccine as a control. Source: peripheral blood, taken 28 days after the second dose of the MenACWY control vaccine. This chain connects TRBV7-3 to TRBJ1-1, with D perhaps matching TRBD1 (6 bases). The CDR3 reads CASSLDGLSTGSHEAFF. CDR3 nucleotides: TGTGCCAGCAGCTTAGACGGTCTCAGTACAGGGTCTCATGAAGCTTTCTTT.